This T cell receptor (beta chain) originates from a study of blood T cell repertoires in COVID-19. Across the whole study: Whether acute or convalescent, the COVID-19 samples came from the United States, Italy and Spain. The analysed material was cDNA or gDNA that came from T cells, B-cell-depleted T cells, or PBMCs.

Germline CDR1 and CDR2: SGHTA and FQGTGA. V gave up 0 bases and J gave up 5 bases; unmatched junction bases: 2. CDR3 length equals 15 residues. The authors' processing: Estimation of nucleated cell counts relied on the amplification of reference gene primers. Libraries were prepared by immunoSEQ multiplex PCR; TCRdb keeps only in-frame clonotypes and omits some of them. That table furnishes V, J and clone size, whereas the DNA furnished D and trimming. Of some 200,000 clones listed, 70% to 90% are singletons. This clonotype was sampled from a man aged 50-60 years with acute or convalescent COVID-19. The sample taken for sequencing was peripheral blood. This rearrangement joins TRBV7-3 to TRBJ1-1; TRBD1 agrees at 11 bases. CDR3 DNA sequence: TGTGCCAGCAGCTTAACGGGGACAGGGGGAACTGAAGCTTTCTTT. Encoded protein: CASSLTGTGGTEAFF.